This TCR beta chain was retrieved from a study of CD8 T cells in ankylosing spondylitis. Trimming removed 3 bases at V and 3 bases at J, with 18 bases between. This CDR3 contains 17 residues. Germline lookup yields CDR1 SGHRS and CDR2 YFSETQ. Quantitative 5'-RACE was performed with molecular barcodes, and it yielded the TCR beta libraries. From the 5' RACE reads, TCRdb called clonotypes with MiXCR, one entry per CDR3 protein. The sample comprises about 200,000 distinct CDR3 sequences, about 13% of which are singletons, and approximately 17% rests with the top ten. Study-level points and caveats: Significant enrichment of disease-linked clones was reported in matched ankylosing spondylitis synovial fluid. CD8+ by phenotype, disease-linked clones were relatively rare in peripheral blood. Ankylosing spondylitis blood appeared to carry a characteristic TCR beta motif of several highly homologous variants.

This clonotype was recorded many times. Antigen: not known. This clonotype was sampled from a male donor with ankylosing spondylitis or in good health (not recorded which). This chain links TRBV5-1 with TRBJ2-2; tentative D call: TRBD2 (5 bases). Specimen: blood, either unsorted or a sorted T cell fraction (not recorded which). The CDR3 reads CASSSRIGNADTGELFF. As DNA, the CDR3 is TGCGCCAGCAGCTCACGAATCGGGAATGCGGACACCGGGGAGCTGTTTTTT. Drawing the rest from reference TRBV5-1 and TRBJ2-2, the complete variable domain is KAGVTQTPRYLIKTRGQQVTLSCSPISGHRSVSWYQQTPGQGLQFLFEYFSETQRNKGNFPGRFSGRQFSNSRSEMNVSTLELGDSALYLCASSSRIGNADTGELFFGEGSRLTVL.